This entry lists 3 T cell receptor beta chains sequenced from one sample in a study of cytomegalovirus exposure and HLA in healthy donors. The PCR contained 60 Vbeta and 13 Jbeta primers. Only in-frame clones appear in the TCRdb table, and some are missing; sequencing was by immunoSEQ multiplex PCR. The table records 130,000 or so clones, 82% of them present only once. Source material: PBMCs. The receptors originated from a woman aged 45-65 years in good health and CMV-seropositive.

V is TRBV29-1 and J is TRBJ2-3; D may be TRBD2 (6 bases). Per the germline V gene, CDR1 is SQVTM and CDR2 is ANQGSEA. This CDR3 has 14 residues. V lost 3 bases and J 6 bases, leaving 16 bases between the germline ends. CDR3 region: CSVDRVGGGDTQYF. DNA for the CDR3: TGCAGCGTTGATCGGGTCGGTGGAGGGGATACGCAGTATTTT.

This clone was seen only once. V and J are TRBV5-4 and TRBJ2-4, with 7 bases fitting TRBD1. Germline loops: CDR1 SGHNT, CDR2 YYREEE (reference sequence). V gave up 4 bases and J gave up 5 bases; unmatched junction bases: 3. The CDR3 is 13 residues long. The CDR3 is CASSPGTENIQYF. The CDR3 nucleotides are TGTGCCAGCAGCCCCGGGACAGAAAACATTCAGTACTTC.

V usage is TRBV30 and J usage is TRBJ2-1; possibly TRBD2 for D (6 bases). The CDR3 contains 13 residues. The V and J ends lost 0 bases and 7 bases respectively, with 10 bases between them. Germline assignment: CDR1 GTSNPN and CDR2 SVGIG (reference sequence). The CDR3 loop is CAWSVDGTNEQFF. Here the CDR3 DNA reads TGTGCCTGGAGTGTAGATGGGACTAATGAGCAGTTCTTC.